The rows below give T cell receptor beta chains drawn from one sample of a study of OX40 agonist ivuxolimab in advanced cancers. Some clones are missing from TCRdb's copy, which holds only in-frame ones; the method was immunoSEQ multiplex PCR. The data show tens of thousands of clones, 86% seen once. This sample comprised CD4+ or CD8+ T cells sorted from blood, obtained in a trial of the OX40 agonist ivuxolimab. These TCRs come from an adult with an advanced solid tumor such as melanoma, head and neck, liver or kidney cancer. CDR3s include the opening cysteine and the closing phenylalanine or tryptophan. The order of the fields is D gene, V gene, J gene, CDR3 length, clone size, CDR3 DNA, CDR3 protein. A D gene is named only where the DNA matches it firmly. Size values are once, few and many counts, or a class for expanded clones, and some rows have none.

.	TRBV5-4	TRBJ2-5	16	.	TGTGCCAGCAGCTTGTGGGCAGGGACCACGATTGAGACCCAGTACTTC	CASSLWAGTTIETQYF
.	TRBV2	TRBJ2-3	12	.	TGTGCCAGCAGTCGGGAGTCAGATACGCAGTATTTT	CASSRESDTQYF
.	TRBV15	TRBJ2-5	17	.	TGTGCCACCAGCAGAGATCGGAGGGTAGGGGCCCAAGAGACCCAGTACTTC	CATSRDRRVGAQETQYF
.	TRBV7-7	TRBJ2-1	16	few	TGTGCTAGCAGCTTAGTGGCTGGGAGCTCCTACAATGAGCAGTTCTTC	CASSLVAGSSYNEQFF
.	TRBV6-1	TRBJ1-5	17	.	TGTGCCAGCAGTGATTTGTCTCATGGGTATAGCAATCAGCCCCAGCATTTT	CASSDLSHGYSNQPQHF
.	TRBV11-2	TRBJ1-1	16	.	TGTGCCAGCAGCTTTAACCAGGCCGGGGCCCACACTGAAGCTTTCTTT	CASSFNQAGAHTEAFF
TRBD2	TRBV11-1	TRBJ2-5	15	.	TGTGCCAGCAGCACATCCGGGACTAGCGTTGAGACCCAGTACTTC	CASSTSGTSVETQYF
TRBD1	TRBV5-1	TRBJ1-2	15	.	TGCGCCAGCAGCCCCGGAGGGGACAGGGGCTATGGCTACACCTTC	CASSPGGDRGYGYTF
.	TRBV6-1	TRBJ1-1	13	.	TGTGCCAGCAGCTTGACAGAGAACACTGAAGCTTTCTTT	CASSLTENTEAFF
.	TRBV5-1	TRBJ2-1	15	once	TGCGCCAGCAGGGAGGCCACAGTCACCTACAATGAGCAGTTCTTC	CASREATVTYNEQFF
TRBD2	TRBV19	TRBJ2-7	12	.	TGTGCTACCAGTAGCGGGCGCCTCGGGCAGTACTTC	CATSSGRLGQYF
TRBD1	TRBV18	TRBJ1-2	16	.	TGTGCCAGCTCACCAATGGGGACAGGGGGCGACCTGGGCTACACCTTC	CASSPMGTGGDLGYTF
TRBD2	TRBV27	TRBJ2-1	15	.	TGTGCCAGCAATAATGGCGGGACTAGGGGCAATGAGCAGTTCTTC	CASNNGGTRGNEQFF